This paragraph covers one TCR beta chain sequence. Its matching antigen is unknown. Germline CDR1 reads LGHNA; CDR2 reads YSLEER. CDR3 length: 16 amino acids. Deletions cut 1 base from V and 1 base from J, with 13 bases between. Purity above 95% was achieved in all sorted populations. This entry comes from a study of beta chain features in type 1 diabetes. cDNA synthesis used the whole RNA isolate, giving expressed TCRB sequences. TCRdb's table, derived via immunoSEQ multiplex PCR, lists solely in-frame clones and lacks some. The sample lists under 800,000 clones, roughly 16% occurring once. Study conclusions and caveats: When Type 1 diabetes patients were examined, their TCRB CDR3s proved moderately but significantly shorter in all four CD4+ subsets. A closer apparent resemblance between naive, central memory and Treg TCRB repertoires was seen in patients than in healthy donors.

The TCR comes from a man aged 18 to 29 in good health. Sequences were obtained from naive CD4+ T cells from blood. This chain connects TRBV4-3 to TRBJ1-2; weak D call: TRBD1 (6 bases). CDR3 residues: CASSQGTGQINYGYTF. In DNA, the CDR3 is TGCGCCAGCAGCCAAGGTACTGGACAGATTAACTATGGCTACACCTTC.